This T cell receptor beta chain was captured by sequencing in a study of cytomegalovirus exposure and HLA in healthy donors. Whole-study findings and limits: When analyzed later, a missense DCLRE1C variant was found to be linked to TCR beta V- and J-gene trimming.

The germline gives CDR1 MDHEN, CDR2 SYDVKM. There are 15 residues in the CDR3. Trimming pared 4 bases from V and 0 bases from J, leaving 10 bases between. In regard to this clone: The antigen remains unidentified.

PCR was performed using 60 Vbeta and 13 Jbeta primers. Generated by immunoSEQ multiplex PCR, the TCRdb table keeps only in-frame clones and is missing some. The table lists around 140,000 clones, approximately 80% of them singletons. The sample was PBMCs. The TCR was taken from a male donor in good health and CMV-seropositive. The genes are TRBV28 and TRBJ1-5, with a possible D match to TRBD1 (5 bases). DNA of the CDR3: TGTGCCAGCAGTTCTCAGACAGTTAGCAATCAGCCCCAGCATTTT. It translates to CASSSQTVSNQPQHF.